Below, 32 T cell receptor beta chains from the same sample are listed, as sequenced in a study of regulatory T cells in long-lasting Graves disease. The time point is: newly diagnosed GD, antithyroid drugs for less than 3 months. Scientists built the TCR library using RNA that was extracted from PBMCs. The authors built TCR beta libraries using iRepertoire HTBI primers and Arm-PCR of CDR3 regions. TCRdb reanalysed the multiplex PCR reads using MiXCR and keeps one entry per CDR3 protein. Of hundreds of thousands of distinct CDR3 sequences listed, 15% to 20% were seen once; the top ten hold more than 15%. In addition, the sample was reused for a study of T cells in Graves' hyperthyroidism and ophthalmopathy.

The sample here was peripheral blood mononuclear cells (PBMCs), taken at new diagnosis, from a patient treated with antithyroid drugs. The receptors here all came from a woman aged 25-40 years with Graves disease.

This clonotype was observed a few times. J is TRBJ2-5 and V is TRBV20-1; the match to TRBD1 covers 10 bases. The CDR3 length is 14 residues. Germline V gene data show CDR1 as DFQATT and CDR2 as SNEGSKA (reference sequence). The V gene end was trimmed by 3 bases and the J gene end by 5 bases; junction bases not matched to a gene: 6. CDR3 loop: CSASGTGDMETQYF. The DNA for the CDR3 is TGCAGTGCTAGTGGGACAGGGGATATGGAGACCCAGTACTTC.

This clonotype was detected ten times or more. The J gene is TRBJ2-7, the V gene TRBV11-1, with D possibly TRBD1 on 6 matching bases. Trimming took 5 bases from V and 7 from J, leaving 9 bases between them. The CDR3 totals 11 residues. Germline V lookup: CDR1 SGHAT, CDR2 FQDESV (reference sequence). The CDR3 protein is CASSPGQEQYF. The CDR3 nucleotides read TGTGCCAGCAGCCCCGGACAGGAGCAGTACTTC.

This clonotype appeared many times. The chain uses TRBV11-2 and TRBJ2-7, with 8 positions matching TRBD1. CDR3 size: 16 residues. V trimming: 5 bases; J trimming: 1 base; junction bases outside the gene matches: 10. Per the germline V gene, CDR1 is SGHAT and CDR2 is FQNNGV. The CDR3 spells CASSAVRGRGSYEQYF. Here the CDR3 DNA reads TGTGCCAGCAGCGCCGTCAGGGGGCGCGGGTCCTACGAGCAGTACTTC.

This clonotype was seen ten or more times. The gene calls are TRBV2 and TRBJ2-7; 7 nucleotides align to TRBD2. CDR1 SNHLY and CDR2 FYNNEI come from the germline V gene. The CDR3 extends over 18 amino acids. V trimming: 6 bases; J trimming: 7 bases; junction bases outside the gene matches: 24. The CDR3 is CASSSPSGPLPPSREQYF. DNA of the CDR3: TGTGCCAGCAGCTCCCCTAGCGGACCATTACCCCCCTCTCGGGAGCAGTACTTC.

This clonotype was seen ten or more times. The chain joins TRBV6-5 to TRBJ1-2, with 8 nucleotides matching TRBD1. The length of the CDR3 is 13 residues. The J segment lost 6 bases and the V segment lost 4 bases, leaving 4 bases of the junction unmatched. Per germline, CDR1 MNHEY and CDR2 SVGAGI. The CDR3 sequence is CASSFRTGNGYTF. The CDR3 DNA sequence: TGTGCCAGCAGTTTCCGGACAGGGAATGGCTACACCTTC.

The rearrangement uses TRBV20-1 and TRBJ2-7, with 8 bases matching TRBD1. CDR1 is DFQATT and CDR2 is SNEGSKA in the germline V gene (reference sequence). The CDR3 runs 13 residues. CDR3: CSFPGTGTYEQYF. DNA for the CDR3: TGCAGCTTCCCCGGGACAGGTACCTACGAGCAGTACTTC.

There are a few counts of this clonotype. V and J are TRBV5-1 and TRBJ2-7; TRBD1 matches at 8 bases. V lost 1 base, J lost 0 bases, and 3 bases stayed unmatched. Looked up from germline, CDR1 is SGHRS and CDR2 is YFSETQ. This CDR3 region has 15 residues. CDR3 nucleotides: TGCGCCAGCAGCTTGATGACAGGGGCCTCCTACGAGCAGTACTTC. Its protein product is CASSLMTGASYEQYF.

This clonotype was observed at least ten times. V usage is TRBV18 and J usage is TRBJ2-7; a possible D gene is TRBD1 (6 bases). CDR1 and CDR2 from the germline V gene are KGHSH and LQKENI. CDR3 length equals 14 residues. Trimming pared 4 bases from V and 2 bases from J, leaving 12 bases between. In nucleotides, the CDR3 is TGTGCCAGCTCACTAGACACAGGGCCCTACGAGCAGTACTTC. Translation gives CASSLDTGPYEQYF.

The sample holds many counts of this clonotype. The chain carries TRBV12-3 or TRBV12-4 and TRBJ2-3, with 8 bases that match TRBD2. The CDR3 length is 15 residues. Unmatched junction bases numbered 8, after V lost 6 bases and J lost 3 bases. The DNA of the CDR3 is TGTGCCAGCAGGGGGGGGCTAGCGGGTACAGATACGCAGTATTTT. This encodes CASRGGLAGTDTQYF.

As to this clonotype: An end of the junction differs from the germline gene, which may be a read error. J is TRBJ2-3 and V is TRBV7-7, with 7 bases lining up with TRBD1. Germline V gives CDR1 SSHAT, CDR2 FNYEAQ (reference sequence). The CDR3 runs 13 residues. CDR3 amino acids: CASSPGQADTQYF. The CDR3 DNA reads TGTGCTAGCAGCCCCGGACAGGCAGATACGCAGTATTTT.

Many counts were recorded for this clonotype. The V call is TRBV12-3 or TRBV12-4, the J call TRBJ1-2; possible D gene TRBD1, 6 bases. The germline V and J ends were trimmed by 8 bases and 6 bases, with 25 bases remaining between them. The CDR3 runs to 16 residues. The CDR3 is CASSPSPGWGRDGYTF. The CDR3 nucleotides are TGTGCCAGCTCCCCCTCCCCTGGTTGGGGGCGGGATGGCTACACCTTC.

Note on this clonotype: A much more abundant neighbour one base away suggests this may be a read error. The CDR3 carries no conserved terminal phenylalanine or tryptophan, so it likely arises from a read error. The DNA is left out, because the CDR3 cannot be placed on it with certainty; the CDR3 is given as TCRdb lists it. This chain links TRBV19 with TRBJ2-3; TRBD1, the table's D call, lacks a check against the DNA. 15 amino acids form the CDR3, both terminal residues included. Per the germline V gene, CDR1 is LNHDA and CDR2 is SQIVND (reference sequence). Here the CDR3 reads CASSNSGTQWETQYL.

This chain connects TRBV9 to TRBJ1-6; D not resolved. Trimming left V 0 bases short and J 9 bases short, with 10 bases between. The CDR3 contains 14 residues. In germline, CDR1 is SGDLS, CDR2 YYNGEE. In nucleotides, the CDR3 is TGTGCCAGCAGCGTAGAGCCCGTGGGTTCACCCCTCCACTTT. This translates into CASSVEPVGSPLHF.

Worth noting for this clonotype: As the CDR3 is not closed by the conserved phenylalanine or tryptophan, this likely results from a read error. V is TRBV7-2 and J is TRBJ1-3; a possible D gene is TRBD1 (5 bases). CDR1 and CDR2 from the germline V gene are SGHTA and FQGNSA. CDR3 length: 17 residues. V gave up 5 bases and J gave up 3 bases, with 20 bases separating them. CDR3 amino acids: CASSKGPGLRDGNTIYS. In DNA, the CDR3 is TGTGCCAGCAGCAAGGGGCCAGGTCTTAGAGATGGAAACACCATATATTCT.

This clonotype was detected ten times or more. The J gene is TRBJ2-5, the V gene TRBV20-1; D ambiguous. With 6 bases removed from V and 5 bases from J, the gap between germline ends came to 10 bases. CDR1 is DFQATT, CDR2 SNEGSKA, per germline (reference sequence). The CDR3 has 11 amino acids. This chain's CDR3 is CSAPLGETQYF. DNA for the CDR3: TGCAGTGCCCCCCTGGGGGAGACCCAGTACTTC.

With respect to this clonotype: This clone may be a read error of a much larger clone one base away. V usage is TRBV11-2 and J usage is TRBJ1-1, with no clear D. Germline loops: CDR1 SGHAT, CDR2 FQNNGV. The CDR3 consists of 15 residues. Written as DNA, the CDR3 is TGTGCCAGCAGCTCACCACAGAGAGGGAACACTGTAGCTTTCTTT. Its protein is CASSSPQRGNTVAFF.

With respect to this clonotype: Being one base from a much bigger clone, this may be a read error. The V and J genes are TRBV27 and TRBJ1-5, with D possibly TRBD1 on 6 matching bases. Between the trimmed V and J ends, which lost 3 bases and 0 bases, there was a span of 15 bases. From germline, CDR1 is MNHEY and CDR2 SMNVEV (reference sequence). The CDR3 is 17 amino acids. CDR3 in amino acids: CASSFGGQRDSNQPQHF. The CDR3 nucleotides are TGTGCCAGCAGTTTTGGAGGACAGAGAGATAGCAATCAGCCCCAGCATTTT.

V gene TRBV19 combines with J gene TRBJ2-5; TRBD2 matches 14 bases. The CDR3 covers 15 residues. Germline CDR1 and CDR2: LNHDA and SQIVND (reference sequence). Trimming removed 6 bases from V and 4 bases from J; junction bases left unmatched: 4. CDR3 amino acids: CASSKGTSGRETQYF. As DNA, the CDR3 is TGTGCCAGTAGCAAAGGGACTAGCGGGAGAGAGACCCAGTACTTC.

This clonotype has more than one count but fewer than ten. The rearrangement joins TRBV28 to TRBJ2-7; D might be TRBD2 (5 bases). CDR3 length equals 12 residues. CDR1 is MDHEN, CDR2 SYDVKM, per germline. Deletions cut 10 bases from V and 4 bases from J, with 14 bases between. CDR3 in amino acids: CATRESLYEQYF. The DNA of the CDR3 is TGTGCCACCCGGGAAAGCCTATACGAGCAGTACTTC.

This clonotype was seen at least ten times. This chain connects TRBV2 to TRBJ2-5, with TRBD1 matching over 10 bases. The germline CDR1 and CDR2 sequences are SNHLY and FYNNEI. This CDR3 region has 12 residues. V gave up 10 bases and J gave up 3 bases; unmatched junction bases: 2. CDR3: CATGTGEETQYF. For the CDR3, the DNA is TGTGCCACCGGGACAGGGGAAGAGACCCAGTACTTC.

This clonotype was observed a handful of times. This chain connects TRBV20-1 to TRBJ1-2; D might be TRBD1 (5 bases). This CDR3 is 14 amino acids long. Germline-derived CDR1 and CDR2 are DFQATT and SNEGSKA (reference sequence). V was clipped by 5 bases and J by 0 bases, with 13 bases between them. The CDR3 here is CSAVGAAANYGYTF. The CDR3 DNA follows: TGCAGTGCTGTCGGGGCAGCAGCTAACTATGGCTACACCTTC.

The chain recombines TRBV5-1 with TRBJ2-1; TRBD1 is a possible D gene (7 bases). Trimming pared 3 bases from V and 4 bases from J, leaving 11 bases between. The CDR3 extends over 14 amino acids. The germline CDR1 and CDR2 sequences are SGHRS and YFSETQ. The CDR3 loop is CASSWGDSYNEQFF. The CDR3 region has the DNA TGCGCCAGCAGCTGGGGGGACAGTTACAATGAGCAGTTCTTC.

The genes are TRBV5-5 and TRBJ2-5; D not resolved. Looked up from germline, CDR1 is SGHKS and CDR2 is YYEKEE (reference sequence). The CDR3 contains 12 residues. V was pared by 2 bases and J by 2 bases, with 4 bases between. CDR3 region: CASSFVQETQYF. The CDR3 DNA reads as TGTGCCAGCAGCTTCGTACAAGAGACCCAGTACTTC. Full variable domain (rest looked up from reference TRBV5-5 and TRBJ2-5): DAGVTQSPTHLIKTRGQQVTLRCSPISGHKSVSWYQQVLGQGPQFIFQYYEKEERGRGNFPDRFSARQFPNYSSELNVNALLLGDSALYLCASSFVQETQYFGPGTRLLVL.

This clonotype was seen repeatedly, ten times or more. V usage is TRBV2 and J usage is TRBJ2-1; 10 bases agree with TRBD2. J lost 9 bases, V lost 4 bases, and 3 bases had no gene match. The CDR3 is 13 amino acids. Germline assignment: CDR1 SNHLY and CDR2 FYNNEI. CDR3 amino acids: CASSGLAGVEQFF. The CDR3 bases are TGTGCCAGCAGTGGCCTAGCGGGAGTTGAGCAGTTCTTC.

CDR3 in DNA: TGTGCCAGCTATGACAGGGCGAACACTGAAGCTTTCTTT. It yields the protein CASYDRANTEAFF. This sequence joins TRBV3-1 and TRBJ1-1; 7 bases align to TRBD1. This CDR3 is built from 13 residues. With V trimmed by 8 bases and J by 1 base, 4 bases remained unmatched. Germline-derived CDR1 and CDR2 are LGHDT and YNNKEL (reference sequence).

The chain carries TRBV29-1 and TRBJ1-2; 7 bases are shared with TRBD1. V shed 1 base, J shed 5 bases, and the junction held 7 bases outside the gene matches. The CDR3 spans 14 residues. The germline gives CDR1 SQVTM, CDR2 ANQGSEA. Here the CDR3 reads CSVEVGGGRYGYTF. Here the CDR3 DNA reads TGCAGCGTTGAAGTGGGAGGGGGCCGTTATGGCTACACCTTC.

The chain combines TRBV7-9 with TRBJ1-3; D gene unclear. V lost 3 bases and J lost 4, with 10 bases in between. CDR1 SEHNR and CDR2 FQNEAQ come from the germline V gene (reference sequence). There are 14 residues in the CDR3. The CDR3 sequence is CASSLLGPGNTIYF. The CDR3 bases are TGTGCCAGCAGCTTGCTCGGGCCCGGAAACACCATATATTTT. The whole variable domain, remainder taken from reference TRBV7-9 and TRBJ1-3, is DTGVSQNPRHKITKRGQNVTFRCDPISEHNRLYWYRQTLGQGPEFLTYFQNEAQLEKSRLLSDRFSAERPKGSFSTLEIQRTEQGDSAMYLCASSLLGPGNTIYFGEGSWLTVV.

This chain uses TRBV10-3 with TRBJ1-2; D gene uncertain. Looked up from germline, CDR1 is ENHRY and CDR2 is SYGVKD. This CDR3 has 14 amino acids. V was clipped by 7 bases and J by 0 bases, with 12 bases between them. The CDR3 nucleotides read TGTGCCATCACCTTTGACGGCTCTAACTATGGCTACACCTTC. Protein sequence: CAITFDGSNYGYTF.

This clonotype came up many times. The V gene is TRBV7-9, the J gene TRBJ2-7; 9 nucleotides line up with TRBD2. Germline CDR1 reads SEHNR; CDR2 reads FQNEAQ (reference sequence). V lost 4 bases and J lost 4; bases outside the gene matches: 8. There are 15 residues in the CDR3. This CDR3 is CASSSTASGIYEQYF. CDR3 coding DNA: TGTGCCAGCAGCTCCACAGCTAGCGGGATATACGAGCAGTACTTC.

The sample holds many counts of this clonotype. J is TRBJ2-1 and V is TRBV11-2, with TRBD2 matching over 7 bases. CDR1 and CDR2 (germline): SGHAT, FQNNGV. The V and J ends lost 6 bases and 0 bases, in that order; junction bases with no gene match: 11. The CDR3 spans 17 residues. CDR3 sequence: CASRSGSGPASYNEQFF. The CDR3 DNA reads TGTGCCAGCAGATCCGGTAGCGGGCCAGCCTCCTACAATGAGCAGTTCTTC.

This clonotype was counted a few times. V gene TRBV6-5 combines with J gene TRBJ2-1, with D perhaps matching TRBD1 or TRBD2 (5 bases each). This CDR3 comprises 16 residues. Germline CDR1 reads MNHEY; CDR2 reads SVGAGI. Trimming shortened V by 0 bases and J by 3 bases, and 12 bases separated the two germline ends. DNA for the CDR3: TGTGCCAGCAGTTACTCGAGAGGGCAGGGCTACAATGAGCAGTTCTTC. Amino acid sequence: CASSYSRGQGYNEQFF.

This clonotype was counted at least ten times. This chain uses TRBV20-1 with TRBJ2-3; 14 bases line up with TRBD2. The CDR3 covers 16 residues. J lost 4 bases, V lost 5 bases, and 8 bases had no gene match. CDR1 is DFQATT, CDR2 SNEGSKA, per germline (reference sequence). The CDR3 protein is CSAFGTSGSFSDTQYF. The CDR3 nucleotides read TGCAGTGCTTTTGGGACTAGCGGGAGTTTTTCAGATACGCAGTATTTT.